Given below is one T cell receptor beta chain in context. The sample comes from a study of blood T cell repertoires in COVID-19. Study background: PBMCs, B-cell-depleted T cells, or T cells were the source of the cDNA or gDNA that made up the material.

Here immunoSEQ multiplex PCR was the method, and the copy in TCRdb shows in-frame clones only, minus some. The sample has fewer than 250,000 clones, 88% seen once. This CDR3 spans 15 amino acids. CDR1 and CDR2 from the germline V gene are SEHNR and FQNEAQ (reference sequence). V lost 2 bases, J lost 3 bases, and 11 bases lay in between. The chain recombines TRBV7-9 with TRBJ2-4; maybe TRBD2 (5 bases). Sequencing input: peripheral blood. This TCR derives from a woman aged 55-69 years with acute or convalescent COVID-19. The CDR3 region is CASSLQAGDKNIQYF. Here the CDR3 DNA reads TGTGCCAGCAGCTTACAGGCCGGGGACAAAAACATTCAGTACTTC.